This T cell receptor beta chain was profiled in a study of OX40 agonist ivuxolimab in advanced cancers. Study summary: The drug used for patients, ivuxolimab, was an agonistic anti-OX40 (CD134) antibody. Study observations and caveats: Clonal expansion by week 6 occurred in CD4+ and CD8+ blood T cells (at 0.1 to 3.0 mg/kg). Compared with others, partial responders at 0.1-3.0 mg/kg displayed clonal expansion among the lowest.

Unmatched junction bases numbered 7, after V lost 2 bases and J lost 2 bases. The CDR3 totals 15 residues. Germline V gene sequence: CDR1 SQVTM, CDR2 ANQGSEA. The table came from immunoSEQ multiplex PCR; TCRdb's copy has only in-frame clones and leaves some out. The sample gives around 15,000 clones, 80% to 95% of which show up once; more than 7% is in the top ten. Comment on this clone: The target antigen is unknown.

This chain joins TRBV29-1 and TRBJ2-7, with 9 positions matching TRBD1. The origin of this receptor is an adult with an advanced solid tumor such as melanoma, head and neck, liver or kidney cancer. The input for sequencing was CD4+ or CD8+ T cells sorted from blood, taken in a trial of the OX40 agonist ivuxolimab. The CDR3 DNA sequence: TGCAGCGTTGAATGGTCGGGGACAGGGACCTACGAGCAGTACTTC. Translating it yields CSVEWSGTGTYEQYF.